The 15 T cell receptor beta chains presented below share a single source sample, sequenced in a study of monozygotic twins with cystic fibrosis. Clones were read by immunoSEQ multiplex PCR, and TCRdb kept only the in-frame ones, dropping some. This table holds some 14,000 clones, more than 80% found once. The material sequenced was blood. These receptors all come from a boy between 10 and 17 years old with cystic fibrosis.

The CDR3 DNA follows: TGCGCCAGCAGCGCTGTGCCAGAGTTGAATGGCTACACCTTC. Its translation is CASSAVPELNGYTF. The V call is TRBV5-1, the J call TRBJ1-2; unclear D gene. The germline V gene has CDR1 SGHRS and CDR2 YFSETQ. This CDR3 contains 14 residues. V lost 4 bases and J lost 6, with 16 bases in between.

The gene calls are TRBV4-2 and TRBJ2-5; a weak D match, TRBD1 (5 bases). This CDR3 comprises 14 residues. The germline gives CDR1 LGHNA, CDR2 YNFKEQ. V dropped 0 bases and J dropped 2 bases, with 7 bases sitting between them. CDR3 protein: CASSQETDQETQYF. Here the CDR3 DNA reads TGTGCCAGCAGCCAAGAGACAGATCAAGAGACCCAGTACTTC.

The gene calls are TRBV2 and TRBJ1-1; 7 nucleotides line up with TRBD1. This CDR3 spans 14 amino acids. Germline CDR1 is SNHLY and CDR2 is FYNNEI. The J segment lost 4 bases and the V segment lost 2 bases, leaving 4 bases of the junction unmatched. DNA of the CDR3: TGTGCCAGCAGTGAATGGCAGGGGGGCACTGAAGCTTTCTTT. The encoded protein is CASSEWQGGTEAFF.

This clone occurred once. The chain carries TRBV4-2 and TRBJ1-5; 10 nucleotides line up with TRBD1. CDR1 and CDR2 (germline): LGHNA, YNFKEQ. With V trimmed by 1 base and J by 4 bases, 7 bases remained unmatched. This CDR3 is 17 amino acids long. This CDR3 reads CASSQGGDRGANQPQHF. CDR3 DNA: TGTGCCAGCAGCCAAGGGGGGGACAGGGGAGCAAATCAGCCCCAGCATTTT.

The chain joins TRBV5-1 to TRBJ2-1; 11 bases fit TRBD2. J lost 4 bases, V lost 3 bases, and 6 bases had no gene match. The CDR3 length is 16 residues. Germline CDR1 is SGHRS and CDR2 is YFSETQ. The CDR3, as DNA: TGCGCCAGCAGCTCATTAACTAGCGGGGGATACAATGAGCAGTTCTTC. Amino acids: CASSSLTSGGYNEQFF.

V usage is TRBV7-9 and J usage is TRBJ1-2; the D is unclear. The CDR3 is made up of 14 amino acids. The germline V gene encodes CDR1 SEHNR and CDR2 FQNEAQ (reference sequence). The V end lost 5 bases, the J end lost 0 bases, and 10 bases lay between the germline ends. The CDR3 region has the DNA TGTGCCAGCAGCCACGGTGGGTCTAACTATGGCTACACCTTC. Its protein product is CASSHGGSNYGYTF.

The J gene is TRBJ1-1, the V gene TRBV18, with no clear D. V lost 3 bases to trimming and J lost 1 base, with 15 bases between them. The CDR3 totals 16 residues. Germline CDR1 is KGHSH and CDR2 is LQKENI. The CDR3 DNA reads as TGTGCCAGCTCACCTCGGGTCAACGCGGGGAACACTGAAGCTTTCTTT. Translation: CASSPRVNAGNTEAFF.

CDR3 loop: CASSLSGGAVNEQFF. In DNA form, the CDR3 reads TGTGCCAGCAGTCTTAGCGGGGGGGCGGTCAATGAGCAGTTCTTC. The chain employs TRBV6-1 and TRBJ2-1; 11 bases match TRBD2. The germline gives CDR1 MNHNS, CDR2 SASEGT. This CDR3 contains 15 residues. Losses at the gene ends were 5 bases for V and 6 bases for J; bases not matched to a gene: 6.

This chain connects TRBV5-5 to TRBJ2-4; D gene unclear. The CDR3 contains 12 residues. The germline gives CDR1 SGHKS, CDR2 YYEKEE (reference sequence). The V and J ends lost 2 bases and 7 bases respectively, with 7 bases between them. The CDR3 DNA follows: TGTGCCAGCAGCTTCTCAGGCAACATTCAGTACTTC. It translates to CASSFSGNIQYF.

The chain combines TRBV7-8 with TRBJ2-1; TRBD2 matches at 8 bases. The CDR3 length is 16 residues. The germline V gene has CDR1 SGHVS and CDR2 FQNEAQ. V was pared by 2 bases and J by 5 bases, with 8 bases of the junction left unmatched. The CDR3 sequence is CASSLRERGFDNEQFF. Written as DNA, the CDR3 is TGTGCCAGCAGCTTAAGGGAGCGGGGGTTCGACAATGAGCAGTTCTTC.

The genes are TRBV27 and TRBJ1-2; weak D call: TRBD1 (6 bases). CDR1 MNHEY and CDR2 SMNVEV come from the germline V gene (reference sequence). V lost 5 bases to trimming and J lost 0 bases, with 13 bases between them. This CDR3 is 15 amino acids long. DNA for the CDR3: TGTGCCAGCAGTGAGGGGGTACTCACTAACTATGGCTACACCTTC. Translating gives CASSEGVLTNYGYTF.

The rearrangement joins TRBV18 to TRBJ1-5, with a tentative D call TRBD1 (5 bases). V lost 3 bases and J 0 bases, leaving 6 bases between the germline ends. CDR1 and CDR2 from the germline V gene are KGHSH and LQKENI. There are 14 residues in the CDR3. The DNA for the CDR3 is TGTGCCAGCTCACCGGACACTAGCAATCAGCCCCAGCATTTT. Translating it yields CASSPDTSNQPQHF.

The chain is built from TRBV28 and TRBJ1-5; 9 bases match TRBD1. Germline CDR1 MDHEN, CDR2 SYDVKM. CDR3 size: 13 residues. The J segment lost 9 bases and the V segment lost 7 bases, leaving 7 bases of the junction unmatched. The CDR3 loop reads CASTRQGELPQHF. CDR3 coding DNA: TGTGCCAGCACTAGACAGGGGGAGTTGCCCCAGCATTTT.

The J gene is TRBJ2-2, the V gene TRBV19; 8 nucleotides agree with TRBD1. Germline CDR1 is LNHDA and CDR2 is SQIVND (reference sequence). V dropped 0 bases and J dropped 7; count of bases not matched to a gene: 10. CDR3 length equals 17 residues. The CDR3 region is CASSIDLGRGRGGELFF. CDR3 sequence (DNA): TGTGCCAGTAGTATAGATTTGGGCAGGGGGCGCGGCGGGGAGCTGTTTTTT. The full variable domain, completed using reference TRBV19 and TRBJ2-2, is DGGITQSPKYLFRKEGQNVTLSCEQNLNHDAMYWYRQDPGQGLRLIYYSQIVNDFQKGDIAEGYSVSREKKESFPLTVTSAQKNPTAFYLCASSIDLGRGRGGELFFGEGSRLTVL.

The rearrangement joins TRBV10-3 to TRBJ2-5; 7 bases line up with TRBD2. The last part of the DNA fits TRBJ2-7 better; the J call may be wrong. Germline CDR1 and CDR2: ENHRY and SYGVKD. The CDR3 has 13 residues. CDR3 coding DNA: TGTGCCACCCTGGGGGAGGGAGGGGTCGAGCAGTACTTC. The encoded protein is CATLGEGGVEQYF.